This record covers a single T cell receptor (beta chain). In the study's own analysis: The authors estimated nucleated cell counts from reference gene primer amplification. Assay: immunoSEQ multiplex PCR; the TCRdb copy retains only in-frame clones and omits some. The V and J calls and the clone size are those of that table, but D and trimming were determined from the DNA. The sample includes more than 200,000 clones, approximately 90% of them seen just once. The data were taken from a study of blood T cell repertoires in COVID-19. Trimming shortened V by 4 bases and J by 8 bases, and 17 bases separated the two germline ends. This CDR3 is built from 14 residues. Per germline, CDR1 WNHNN and CDR2 SYGVQD (reference sequence). Those enrolled, adults aged roughly 18 to 89 years, came from about two dozen US areas. Grouping used clinical history reported by participants in a survey and questionnaire.

This sequence joins TRBV10-1 and TRBJ1-2; possibly TRBD1 for D (6 bases). The sample taken for sequencing was PBMCs or T cells enriched from blood (not recorded which). This receptor was taken from a woman younger than 35 who had recovered from COVID-19. The CDR3 DNA is TGCGCCAGCAGTGCGGCGGGGGCGTCGAGGGGCTACACCTTC. It specifies CASSAAGASRGYTF.